The next 30 T cell receptor beta chains were all read from a single sample in a study of T cell responses to AZD1222 COVID-19 vaccine. The protocol was immunoSEQ multiplex PCR, while the TCRdb copy is restricted to in-frame clones and leaves out a portion. The top ten clones hold about 2.5% of a sample with 90,000 to 110,000 clones, 88% of them seen once. The starting material was peripheral blood, obtained on day 0 of AZD1222 vaccination. The receptors derive from an adult in good health.

J is TRBJ2-5 and V is TRBV5-5; D is possibly TRBD1 (6 bases). CDR3 length: 13 amino acids. Trimming took off 4 bases at V and 3 bases at J, with 10 bases between the two ends. The germline gives CDR1 SGHKS, CDR2 YYEKEE (reference sequence). The chain's CDR3 is CASSLQGEETQYF. As DNA, the CDR3 is TGTGCCAGCAGCCTACAGGGAGAAGAGACCCAGTACTTC.

The chain combines TRBV18 with TRBJ1-6; TRBD1 is a possible D gene (5 bases). The CDR3 has 16 residues. Germline values: CDR1 KGHSH, CDR2 LQKENI. The V end was cut by 4 bases, the J end by 7 bases, with 17 bases between. The CDR3 DNA reads as TGTGCCAGCTCACGAACCGGGGCCAGCTACAATTCACCCCTCCACTTT. It is translated as CASSRTGASYNSPLHF.

The chain carries TRBV12-3 or TRBV12-4 and TRBJ1-2; D uncertain. The CDR3 is 13 residues long. The V and J ends lost 6 bases and 8 bases respectively, with 16 bases between them. The DNA of the CDR3 is TGTGCCAGCAGCTATGGGTCCGAGGTAGGCTACACCTTC. Amino acid sequence: CASSYGSEVGYTF.

V usage is TRBV7-9 and J usage is TRBJ1-2; no reliable D call. Deletions cut 1 base from V and 0 bases from J, with 6 bases between. The CDR3 sequence is 14 residues long. Per the germline V gene, CDR1 is SEHNR and CDR2 is FQNEAQ (reference sequence). In DNA, the CDR3 is TGTGCCAGCAGCTTAGGGAAAGCTAACTATGGCTACACCTTC. The encoded protein is CASSLGKANYGYTF.

The chain couples TRBV19 to TRBJ1-2; maybe TRBD1 (6 bases). V was shortened by 4 bases and J by 2 bases, with 11 bases between the two germline ends. The CDR3 length is 14 residues. From germline, CDR1 is LNHDA and CDR2 SQIVND (reference sequence). The CDR3 reads CASSTGGLNYGYTF. The DNA of the CDR3 is TGTGCCAGTAGTACGGGGGGCTTAAACTATGGCTACACCTTC.

The chain employs TRBV5-1 and TRBJ1-4; weak D call: TRBD1 (5 bases). V gave up 0 bases and J gave up 5 bases, with 11 bases separating them. Looked up from germline, CDR1 is SGHRS and CDR2 is YFSETQ. The CDR3 spans 15 residues. CDR3 region: CASSLETGRNEKLFF. As DNA, the CDR3 is TGCGCCAGCAGCTTGGAAACGGGACGGAATGAAAAACTGTTTTTT.

This clone was seen a single time. J is TRBJ2-3 and V is TRBV19, with D hard to call. The V and J ends lost 3 bases and 2 bases respectively, with 6 bases between them. From germline, CDR1 is LNHDA and CDR2 SQIVND (reference sequence). CDR3 length: 13 residues. The CDR3 bases are TGTGCCAGTAGTATCTCAAACACAGATACGCAGTATTTT. Protein: CASSISNTDTQYF.

This chain joins TRBV19 and TRBJ2-2, with TRBD1 matching 7 bases. V dropped 6 bases and J dropped 3; count of bases not matched to a gene: 1. CDR3 length: 13 residues. Germline CDR1 reads LNHDA; CDR2 reads SQIVND (reference sequence). As DNA, the CDR3 is TGTGCCAGTAGGAGGGGGCACACCGGGGAGCTGTTTTTT. As protein: CASRRGHTGELFF.

The chain recombines TRBV27 with TRBJ2-7; 7 bases are a match to TRBD2. The J segment lost 4 bases and the V segment lost 2 bases, leaving 5 bases of the junction unmatched. Germline V lookup: CDR1 MNHEY, CDR2 SMNVEV (reference sequence). CDR3 length: 14 residues. The CDR3 here is CASSLTRESYEQYF. DNA of the CDR3: TGTGCCAGCAGTTTAACGCGGGAGAGTTACGAGCAGTACTTC.

This clone was seen just once. In DNA, the CDR3 is TGTGCCAGTGTGGGAAGGGGTGGGGGCACTGAAGCTTTCTTT. Residues: CASVGRGGGTEAFF. The chain uses TRBV19 and TRBJ1-1; a possible D gene is TRBD1 (5 bases). V was cut by 8 bases and J by 4 bases, with 17 bases left in between. The CDR3 is 14 amino acids. CDR1 and CDR2 from the germline V gene are LNHDA and SQIVND (reference sequence). Variable domain in full (rest from reference TRBV19 and TRBJ1-1): DGGITQSPKYLFRKEGQNVTLSCEQNLNHDAMYWYRQDPGQGLRLIYYSQIVNDFQKGDIAEGYSVSREKKESFPLTVTSAQKNPTAFYLCASVGRGGGTEAFFGQGTRLTVV.

This chain links TRBV2 with TRBJ2-7; possible D gene TRBD1, 5 bases. The V gene's germline CDR1 is SNHLY and CDR2 FYNNEI. This CDR3 comprises 13 residues. Trimming removed 9 bases at V and 3 bases at J, with 15 bases between. This CDR3 reads CASRLRTLYEQYF. In nucleotides, the CDR3 is TGTGCCAGTAGACTTAGGACACTCTACGAGCAGTACTTC.

The V call is TRBV7-9, the J call TRBJ1-1, with 8 bases that match TRBD1. Germline trimming cut 1 base from V and 0 bases from J; bases unmatched to any gene: 4. The CDR3 extends over 16 amino acids. In germline, CDR1 is SEHNR, CDR2 FQNEAQ (reference sequence). CDR3 in DNA: TGTGCCAGCAGCTTAGGACAGGGGATCATGAACACTGAAGCTTTCTTT. It codes for CASSLGQGIMNTEAFF. Variable domain in full (rest from reference TRBV7-9 and TRBJ1-1): DTGVSQNPRHKITKRGQNVTFRCDPISEHNRLYWYRQTLGQGPEFLTYFQNEAQLEKSRLLSDRFSAERPKGSFSTLEIQRTEQGDSAMYLCASSLGQGIMNTEAFFGQGTRLTVV.

The rearrangement uses TRBV6-5 and TRBJ1-1; D is unclear. V lost 10 bases, J lost 1 base, and 13 bases lay in between. Germline V gene data show CDR1 as MNHEY and CDR2 as SVGAGI. The CDR3 has 13 residues. CDR3 nucleotide sequence: TGTGCCACGCACTCCGGGCGGAACACTGAAGCTTTCTTT. Encoded protein: CATHSGRNTEAFF.

The V gene is TRBV9, the J gene TRBJ2-7, with TRBD1 matching over 10 bases. The V gene end was trimmed by 4 bases and the J gene end by 2 bases; junction bases not matched to a gene: 6. CDR1 and CDR2 from the germline V gene are SGDLS and YYNGEE. CDR3 size: 15 residues. CDR3 sequence: CASSTGQGIAYEQYF. The CDR3 nucleotides read TGTGCCAGCAGCACGGGACAGGGGATAGCCTACGAGCAGTACTTC.

V gene TRBV5-1 combines with J gene TRBJ1-6; tentatively, D is TRBD1 (6 bases). The CDR3 contains 21 residues. Germline V lookup: CDR1 SGHRS, CDR2 YFSETQ. The germline V and J ends were trimmed by 8 bases and 0 bases, with 30 bases remaining between them. CDR3 in amino acids: CASRRDGDQGFFSSYNSPLHF. DNA of the CDR3: TGCGCCAGTCGCCGGGACGGAGATCAGGGGTTCTTTAGCTCCTATAATTCACCCCTCCACTTT.

The rearrangement links TRBV2 to TRBJ1-2, with D unresolved. The V end lost 4 bases, the J end lost 3 bases, and 12 bases lay between the germline ends. Per germline, CDR1 SNHLY and CDR2 FYNNEI. This CDR3 is 14 amino acids long. The CDR3 spells CASSAAGIDYGYTF. The CDR3 coding sequence is TGTGCCAGCAGTGCGGCAGGAATAGACTATGGCTACACCTTC.

The CDR3 here is CAINGDRVSLGSTDTQYF. The CDR3, as DNA: TGTGCCATCAATGGGGACAGGGTTTCTTTAGGGTCGACAGATACGCAGTATTTT. The chain carries TRBV10-3 and TRBJ2-3; 9 bases align to TRBD1. From germline, CDR1 is ENHRY and CDR2 SYGVKD. The CDR3 has 18 amino acids. J lost 3 bases, V lost 7 bases, and 17 bases had no gene match.

The rearrangement links TRBV7-8 to TRBJ1-2; D is possibly TRBD1 (5 bases). CDR3 length equals 16 residues. Germline V lookup: CDR1 SGHVS, CDR2 FQNEAQ. With 0 bases removed from V and 5 bases from J, the gap between germline ends came to 16 bases. This chain's CDR3 is CASSLAGLGDLYGYTF. The CDR3 DNA follows: TGTGCCAGCAGCTTAGCGGGGTTAGGGGACTTATATGGCTACACCTTC.

V and J are TRBV28 and TRBJ2-7; D not certain. Trimming left V 3 bases short and J 6 bases short, with 9 bases between. Germline CDR1 is MDHEN and CDR2 is SYDVKM. CDR3 length: 12 residues. CDR3 protein: CASSFGLAEQYF. CDR3 DNA: TGTGCCAGCAGTTTTGGCCTGGCCGAGCAGTACTTC.

The J gene is TRBJ1-1, the V gene TRBV6-5, with D hard to call. Per germline, CDR1 MNHEY and CDR2 SVGAGI. V gave up 2 bases and J gave up 0 bases, with 10 bases separating them. The CDR3 has 15 residues. As DNA, the CDR3 is TGTGCCAGCAGTTACATGCCGCCGCTGAACACTGAAGCTTTCTTT. As protein: CASSYMPPLNTEAFF.

The rearrangement links TRBV6-5 to TRBJ2-5, with 7 bases aligning to TRBD1. Trimming removed 2 bases from V and 5 bases from J; junction bases left unmatched: 5. The CDR3 contains 14 residues. CDR1 MNHEY and CDR2 SVGAGI come from the germline V gene. CDR3 in DNA: TGTGCCAGCAGTTACGGAACCAGGGGGGAGACCCAGTACTTC. Protein: CASSYGTRGETQYF.

The CDR3 spells CASSQETGGPFEDTQYF. The CDR3, as DNA: TGTGCCAGCAGCCAAGAAACGGGGGGGCCGTTTGAAGATACGCAGTATTTT. The rearrangement uses TRBV3-1 (or the pseudogene TRBV3-2) and TRBJ2-3; 8 bases agree with TRBD2. Per the germline V gene, CDR1 is LGHDT and CDR2 is YNNKEL (reference sequence). The ends lost 0 bases at V and 5 bases at J; junction bases unmatched: 10. The CDR3 extends over 17 amino acids.

The CDR3 sequence is CASTKGDGTDTQYF. The CDR3 DNA sequence: TGCGCCAGCACAAAGGGGGACGGCACAGATACGCAGTATTTT. The rearrangement links TRBV5-1 to TRBJ2-3, with D perhaps matching TRBD1 (6 bases). Trimming removed 6 bases at V and 1 base at J, with 12 bases between. The germline CDR1 and CDR2 sequences are SGHRS and YFSETQ. The CDR3 sequence is 14 residues long.

The V gene is TRBV13, the J gene TRBJ1-6, with TRBD1 identical over 7 bases. Per germline, CDR1 PRHDT and CDR2 FYEKMQ (reference sequence). After removal of 5 bases from V and 10 bases from J, the junction contained 8 bases not matched to a gene. This CDR3 is built from 14 residues. CDR3 sequence reads: CASSRNRGNSPLHF. The CDR3 coding sequence is TGTGCCAGCAGCCGAAACAGGGGAAACTCACCCCTCCACTTT.

The chain has TRBV5-5 and TRBJ1-1; D is possibly TRBD1 (5 bases). CDR3 length: 14 amino acids. V dropped 2 bases and J dropped 4 bases, with 12 bases sitting between them. CDR1 and CDR2 from the germline V gene are SGHKS and YYEKEE (reference sequence). The CDR3 spells CASSFSGTGTEAFF. The CDR3 region has the DNA TGTGCCAGCAGCTTTTCGGGGACGGGCACTGAAGCTTTCTTT.

V is TRBV28 and J is TRBJ2-3; D is undetermined. Trimming removed 5 bases from V and 1 base from J, with 10 bases in between. The CDR3 contains 14 residues. CDR1 is MDHEN, CDR2 SYDVKM, per germline. CDR3 DNA sequence: TGTGCCAGCAGTCTCCCCGTGGGCACAGATACGCAGTATTTT. Its translation: CASSLPVGTDTQYF.

The chain recombines TRBV7-2 with TRBJ2-3; D not resolved. Germline values: CDR1 SGHTA, CDR2 FQGNSA. This CDR3 comprises 13 residues. V gave up 6 bases and J gave up 6 bases, with 13 bases separating them. CDR3 bases: TGTGCCAGCAGTTCCGGGCCTAGGGATACGCAGTATTTT. Residues: CASSSGPRDTQYF.

J is TRBJ2-3 and V is TRBV6-1; 9 nucleotides align to TRBD2. Germline V gene sequence: CDR1 MNHNS, CDR2 SASEGT. The V segment lost 1 base and the J segment 9 bases; nucleotides outside the gene matches: 5. The CDR3 is 14 residues long. The CDR3 DNA follows: TGTGCCAGCAGTGAAGTGCGGGGGGGCTTGACGCAGTATTTT. Amino acid sequence: CASSEVRGGLTQYF.

The chain links TRBV3-1 (or the pseudogene TRBV3-2) to TRBJ1-1, with D possibly matching TRBD1 (6 bases). Trimming took off 4 bases at V and 1 base at J, with 13 bases between the two ends. The CDR3 has 15 residues. Germline CDR1 LGHDT, CDR2 YNNKEL (reference sequence). The CDR3 bases are TGTGCCAGCAGCCCACCCCCGACAGGGAACACTGAAGCTTTCTTT. It specifies CASSPPPTGNTEAFF.

The chain uses TRBV10-3 and TRBJ2-3, with 16 bases lining up with TRBD2. From germline, CDR1 is ENHRY and CDR2 SYGVKD. Unmatched junction bases numbered 3, after V lost 6 bases and J lost 3 bases. The CDR3 extends over 16 amino acids. CDR3 loop: CAIRGTSGRGTDTQYF. The CDR3 DNA is TGTGCCATCAGAGGGACTAGCGGGAGGGGTACAGATACGCAGTATTTT.